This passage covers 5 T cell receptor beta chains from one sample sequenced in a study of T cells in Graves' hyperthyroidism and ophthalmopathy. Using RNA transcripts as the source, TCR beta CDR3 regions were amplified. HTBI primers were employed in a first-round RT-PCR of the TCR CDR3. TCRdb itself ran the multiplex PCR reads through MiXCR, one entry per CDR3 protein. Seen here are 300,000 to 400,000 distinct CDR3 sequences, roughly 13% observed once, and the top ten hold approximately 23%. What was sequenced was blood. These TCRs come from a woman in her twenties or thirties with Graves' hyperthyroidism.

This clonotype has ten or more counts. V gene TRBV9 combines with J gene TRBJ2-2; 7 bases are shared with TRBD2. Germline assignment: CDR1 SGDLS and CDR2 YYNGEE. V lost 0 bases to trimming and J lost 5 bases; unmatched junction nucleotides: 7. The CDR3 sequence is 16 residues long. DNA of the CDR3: TGTGCCAGCAGCGTAGAGGGCGGGAGATGGACCGGGGAGCTGTTTTTT. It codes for CASSVEGGRWTGELFF.

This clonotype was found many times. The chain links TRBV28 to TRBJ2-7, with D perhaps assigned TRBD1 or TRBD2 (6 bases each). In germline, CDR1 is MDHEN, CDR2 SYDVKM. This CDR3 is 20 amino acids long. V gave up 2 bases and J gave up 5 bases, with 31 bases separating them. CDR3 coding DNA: TGTGCCAGCAGTTTACCGACACCCCGGGCTCGGGGGCCGGTAGATGACGAGCAGTACTTC. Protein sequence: CASSLPTPRARGPVDDEQYF.

CDR3 region: CASSRDIYNEQFF. In nucleotides, the CDR3 is TGCGCCAGCAGCCGGGACATCTACAATGAGCAGTTCTTC. V and J are TRBV5-1 and TRBJ2-1; tentative D call: TRBD1 (6 bases). This CDR3 contains 13 residues. Germline CDR1 SGHRS, CDR2 YFSETQ. Trimming removed 4 bases from V and 3 bases from J, with 8 bases in between.

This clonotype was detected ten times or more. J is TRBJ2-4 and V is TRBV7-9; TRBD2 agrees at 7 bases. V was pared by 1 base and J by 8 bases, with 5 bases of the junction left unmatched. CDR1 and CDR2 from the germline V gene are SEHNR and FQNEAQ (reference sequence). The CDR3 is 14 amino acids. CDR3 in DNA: TGTGCCAGCAGCTTAGTGGGGACTACGGACATTCAGTACTTC. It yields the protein CASSLVGTTDIQYF.

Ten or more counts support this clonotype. The CDR3: CASSSTSGATQYF. CDR3 nucleotide sequence: TGTGCCAGCAGCTCGACTAGCGGGGCGACCCAGTACTTC. The rearrangement uses TRBV11-2 and TRBJ2-5, with 11 bases that match TRBD2. From germline, CDR1 is SGHAT and CDR2 FQNNGV. CDR3 length: 13 residues. The trim removed 4 bases at V and 7 bases at J, leaving 2 bases unmatched.